This entry describes one T cell receptor (beta chain). The antigen is unknown. At the DNA level, this CDR3 is encoded by other sequences in the same sample as well. Time point of the sample: after dendritic cell vaccination, including at tumor progression/relapse. This CDR3 is built from 12 residues. Trimming pared 6 bases from V and 4 bases from J, leaving 4 bases between. CDR1 is LNHDA, CDR2 SQIVND, per germline (reference sequence). This sample was taken from a study of glioma-infiltrating T cells after dendritic cell vaccination. Notes on the study in general: Survival was not directly related to TCR clonality in these patients.

This table comes from immunoSEQ multiplex PCR, and its TCRdb copy is limited to in-frame clones, with some not included. The table shows 20,000 or so clones, with around 92% occurring only once. The receptor comes from a human donor with glioblastoma. This sequence joins TRBV19 and TRBJ1-6, with D hard to call. Sequenced material: blood, taken after dendritic cell vaccination. The chain's CDR3 is CASSGYNSPLHF. CDR3 in DNA: TGTGCCAGTAGCGGGTATAATTCACCCCTCCACTTT.